The TCR beta chain under discussion was sequenced for a study of T cells after yellow fever vaccination. This clonotype was detected a few times. Its antigen is as yet unknown. The study's findings and limits: Peaking on day 5 versus 15, the secondary response was faster but weaker. Shared CD4/CD8 clonotypes were a small share, likely from convergent recombination. Within FACS-sorted repertoires, abundant clonotypes contaminating from the bulk population could be present.

This CDR3 is built from 12 residues. Germline values: CDR1 SGHDN, CDR2 FVKESK. V dropped 2 bases and J dropped 6 bases, with 8 bases sitting between them. A process of 5'RACE template switching, which added a universal primer site and UMIs, was used to make TCR cDNA. Each CDR3 protein is one row after TCRdb ran MiXCR on the 5' RACE reads. The table shows about 230,000 distinct CDR3 sequences, with approximately 6.8% occurring only once. J is TRBJ2-7 and V is TRBV14; a weak D match, TRBD2 (6 bases). The sample consisted of CD4+ T cells sorted from PBMCs, taken on the day of the yellow fever booster vaccination. This TCR derives from a man between 25 and 39 years old who received the YFV17D yellow fever vaccine. In DNA, the CDR3 is TGTGCCAGCAGCCAAAGCGGGCCCGAGCAGTACTTC. Residues: CASSQSGPEQYF.